Shown below are 8 T cell receptor beta chains from a single sample sequenced in a study of coeliac disease (dated by TCRdb to between 2021 and 2022). The library was produced with the immunoSEQ multiplex PCR assay. Not all clones reach the TCRdb copy of this immuneACCESS table, which keeps in-frame sequences only. Checked studies attribute under half of the gap to unresolved V genes and leave the rest unexplained. The sample contains fewer than 9,500 clones, roughly 71% of them found a single time. Around 20% of the sample is taken by the ten largest. Sequenced input: lamina propria lymphocytes from the gut. Interpreted using the paper, the cell subset or site label stands for: lamina propria cell (LPC) fraction of small intestinal biopsy. Receptors originate from a woman aged 55-69 years with celiac disease.

This chain uses TRBV27 with TRBJ1-1; 8 bases are a match to TRBD1. Germline V gene sequence: CDR1 MNHEY, CDR2 SMNVEV (reference sequence). The J segment lost 1 base and the V segment lost 5 bases, leaving 6 bases of the junction unmatched. This CDR3 comprises 15 residues. The CDR3 loop reads CASSPRTGWNTEAFF. CDR3 coding DNA: TGTGCCAGCAGTCCCCGGACAGGGTGGAACACTGAAGCTTTCTTT.

This chain joins TRBV30 and TRBJ2-3; D is perhaps TRBD2 (6 bases). Trimming left V 0 bases short and J 6 bases short, with 13 bases between. The germline CDR1 and CDR2 sequences are GTSNPN and SVGIG (reference sequence). The CDR3 extends over 14 amino acids. The CDR3 loop is CAWSVGQAGDTQYF. The CDR3 coding sequence is TGTGCCTGGAGTGTGGGGCAGGCGGGGGATACGCAGTATTTT.

In DNA, the CDR3 is TGTGCCAGTAGTACCCTCCGCGGTAGCGGGGGCCGGGGAGAGCAGTACTTC. It codes for CASSTLRGSGGRGEQYF. The rearrangement links TRBV19 to TRBJ2-7, with 9 bases fitting TRBD2. The CDR3 runs to 17 residues. The V segment lost 4 bases and the J segment 7 bases; nucleotides outside the gene matches: 17. Germline loops: CDR1 LNHDA, CDR2 SQIVND (reference sequence).

Regarding this clone: One junction end disagrees with the germline gene, perhaps due to a read error. The V call is TRBV28, the J call TRBJ2-1; D gene unclear. The length of the CDR3 is 14 residues. Germline CDR1 and CDR2: MDHEN and SYDVKM. The CDR3 sequence: CASSHLSNRAYSVF. For the CDR3, the DNA is TGTGCCAGCAGCCACCTGTCCAACCGTGCCTACTCGGTCTTC.

The chain recombines TRBV4-1 with TRBJ2-5, with 7 bases matching TRBD2. With the DNA end fitting TRBJ2-7 better, the J assignment may be wrong. Germline-derived CDR1 and CDR2 are MGHRA and YSYEKL. The CDR3 loop spans 17 amino acids. The CDR3 region has the DNA TGCGCCAGCAGCCAAGGGTATGGCGGGGGTGCCCCCTACGAGCAGTACTTC. Its translation: CASSQGYGGGAPYEQYF.

V usage is TRBV28 and J usage is TRBJ1-4; D is unclear. V lost 4 bases, J lost 3 bases, and 6 bases lay in between. The CDR3 extends over 13 amino acids. CDR1 is MDHEN, CDR2 SYDVKM, per germline. The CDR3 sequence is CASSSEANEKLFF. The CDR3 nucleotides are TGTGCCAGCAGTTCCGAGGCTAATGAAAAACTGTTTTTT.

The gene calls are TRBV15 and TRBJ2-7; TRBD1 matches 9 bases. The CDR3 length is 14 residues. CDR1 is LNHNV and CDR2 is YYDKDF in the germline V gene (reference sequence). After removal of 3 bases from V and 4 bases from J, the junction contained 4 bases not matched to a gene. CDR3 protein: CATSRDRGRYEQYF. The CDR3 nucleotides read TGTGCCACCAGCAGGGACAGGGGCCGGTACGAGCAGTACTTC. Full variable domain (missing parts from reference TRBV15 and TRBJ2-7): DAMVIQNPRYQVTQFGKPVTLSCSQTLNHNVMYWYQQKSSQAPKLLFHYYDKDFNNEADTPDNFQSRRPNTSFCFLDIRSPGLGDTAMYLCATSRDRGRYEQYFGPGTRLTVT.

The J gene is TRBJ2-5, the V gene TRBV6-1; D unclear. V lost 5 bases to trimming and J lost 5 bases, with 9 bases between them. Germline-derived CDR1 and CDR2 are MNHNS and SASEGT. The CDR3 runs to 12 residues. The CDR3 loop is CASSLHWETQYF. The CDR3 bases are TGTGCCAGCAGTTTGCACTGGGAGACCCAGTACTTC.